Below, one T cell receptor beta chain is given with its context. The antigen this receptor binds is unknown. No base-level quality is on record; no much larger clone is a single base apart. V sheds 7 bases and J sheds 9 bases, leaving 27 bases between their ends. The CDR1 and CDR2 encoded by the germline V gene are SQVTM and ANQGSEA. The CDR3 covers 15 residues, taking in both the cysteine and the phenylalanine. Only the CDR3 region is kept as DNA, spanning 45 bases read in frame from base 1. The data originate from a study of blood T cell repertoires in COVID-19 (TCRdb year 2020). Regarding the study in general: Samples covering the acute and convalescent phases of COVID-19 were provided by collaborators in the United States, Italy and Spain. The prospective study material was composed of cDNA or gDNA derived from T cells, B-cell-depleted T cells, or PBMCs. The dataset comprised deeply sampled blood TCRbeta repertoires from subjects exposed to, actively infected with, or recovered from COVID-19. A freely available public database, intended as a resource for researchers studying the immune response to SARS-CoV-2, is where the repertoires were released. Samples were obtained from the ongoing ImmuneRACE study (first 160 participants) and from about 1,300 subjects provided by 6 global collaborators. The sample metadata nearly always contained a de-identified subject ID, COVID-19 status, age in years and sex. Where HLA class I and class II types were available, the types were taken from metadata supplied by the sample provider, not from assay-based typing.

General conclusions and limits of the study: How much clinical and demographic metadata was included differed by source and by participant, and the metadata was provided uncurated.

TCRbeta CDR3 regions were amplified from genomic DNA by means of the immunoSEQ Assay, a bias-controlled multiplex PCR. Regarding the original processing steps: Within the assay, amplification of reference gene primers was used to estimate how many nucleated cells each sample contained. To quantify the absolute abundance of each unique TCRbeta CDR3 rearrangement, sequence reads were collapsed and filtered. Productive Simpson clonality was computed per sample as the square root of Simpson's diversity index over productive rearrangements. Imported from immuneACCESS, the table was reduced by TCRdb to in-frame sequences with V and J called. These copies leave out some clones; in studies compared against another copy, an unresolved V gene accounts for under half, and the cause of the remainder is not known. Clonal size and the V and J genes are those of that table, whereas D and trimming came from the DNA. For this sample the table gives under 300,000 clones, of which around nine tenths were detected only once. Jointly, the top ten make up approximately 1.9% of the sample.

In the prospective study, participants were 18 to 89 years old, resided in about two dozen geographic areas of the United States, and were enrolled through a virtual design. Cohort assignment in the prospective study relied on participant-reported clinical history from a screening survey and a study questionnaire. For ImmuneRACE Cohort 3, a participant was defined as recovered based on two consecutive negative NP/OP PCR tests, clearance by a healthcare professional, or resolution of symptoms. Mobile phlebotomists in the prospective study collected whole blood, serum and a nasopharyngeal or oropharyngeal swab from every participant. Additional blood draws and questionnaires over an approximately two-month period could optionally be provided by prospective study participants. Blood samples from the prospective study were shipped frozen or at room temperature prior to DNA extraction.

Source material: PBMCs or T cells enriched from blood (not recorded which). The chain couples TRBV29-1 to TRBJ2-5; TRBD2 might be the D gene, on 6 matching bases. The sequence derives from a woman between 18 and 29 years old who had recovered from COVID-19. The CDR3 in this case is CSGKLRDGGRSAQYF. In nucleotides, the sequence is TGCAGCGGGAAATTGCGGGACGGCGGCCGGTCGGCCCAGTACTTC.